This entry features one TCR beta chain sequence. Its antigen is unknown. No base qualities exist here, and no much larger clone lies one base off it. V has 4 bases trimmed and J has 8 bases trimmed; junction bases matching no gene number 10. The CDR3 holds 14 amino acids from the cysteine to the phenylalanine. Only the CDR3 portion is preserved as DNA: 42 bases, with reading frame beginning at the first base. The germline V gene encodes CDR1 LGHDT and CDR2 YNNKEL (reference sequence). This sample is part of a study of blood T cell repertoires in COVID-19 (dated by TCRdb to the early 2020s). With respect to the entire study: The collaborator samples originated in the United States, Italy and Spain and spanned the acute and convalescent phases of COVID-19. The material from the prospective study consisted of cDNA or gDNA derived from T cells, B-cell-depleted T cells, or PBMCs. Subjects who had been exposed to COVID-19, were actively infected with it, or had recovered from it provided the deeply sampled blood TCRbeta repertoires that made up the dataset. The repertoires were released in a freely available public database meant as a resource for research on the immune response to SARS-CoV-2. The samples were drawn from two sources: the first 160 participants of the ongoing ImmuneRACE study, and 1,200 or so subjects contributed by 6 global collaborators. Nearly every sample came with metadata listing a de-identified subject ID, COVID-19 status, age in years and sex. HLA class I and class II types, where available, came from metadata supplied by the sample provider rather than from assay-based typing.

Collaborating institutions collected whole blood in K2EDTA tubes following their own protocols. For TCRbeta analysis, collaborator samples were shipped as frozen whole blood, as isolated PBMCs, or as DNA extracted from either sample type. General conclusions and limits of the study: Clinical and demographic metadata were provided uncurated, with the amount varying by source and participant.

The immunoSEQ Assay, a bias-controlled multiplex PCR, was used to amplify TCRbeta CDR3 regions from genomic DNA. As for the original processing: The number of nucleated cells in each sample was estimated from the amplification of reference gene primers within the assay. Sequence reads were collapsed and filtered to measure the absolute abundance of every unique TCRbeta CDR3 rearrangement. For each sample, productive Simpson clonality was calculated as the square root of Simpson's diversity index over productive rearrangements. In TCRdb, the immuneACCESS table is reduced to in-frame sequences with V and J assigned. These tables do not hold every clone; where another copy was compared, an unresolved V gene accounts for under half, and the others remain unexplained. V and J calls and clone size follow that table, whereas D and trimming were derived from the DNA. The sample table holds tens of thousands of clones, of which around 90% were seen once. Around 13% of the sample belongs to the ten largest clones.

Sequencing used peripheral blood. This TCR was sampled from a man older than 75 with acute or convalescent COVID-19. The chain uses TRBV3-1 (or the pseudogene TRBV3-2) and TRBJ1-2; TRBD1 fits 7 bases in the junction. In nucleotide form, the sequence is TGTGCCAGCAGCCCCTTCGGACAGGCGGGGGGCTACACCTTC. Its protein reads: CASSPFGQAGGYTF.